The entry that follows covers one TCR beta chain sequence. As yet, its antigen is unknown. The data originate from a study of OX40 agonist ivuxolimab in advanced cancers. Study in general: Prior checkpoint blockade (anti-PD-1, anti-PD-L1 or anti-CTLA-4) was permitted; roughly 40% had it. Partial responses occurred in Three dose-escalation patients, one with hepatocellular carcinoma and two with cutaneous melanoma.

The assay was immunoSEQ multiplex PCR, and TCRdb's table has in-frame clones only and misses some. This sample yields under 100,000 clones, of which 65% to 85% are seen a single time; 3.5% to 6% belongs to the top ten. General study findings and limits: CD4+ and CD8+ blood T cells expanded clonally by week 6 at 0.1 to 3.0 mg/kg.

This sequence was found in an adult with an advanced solid tumor such as melanoma, head and neck, liver or kidney cancer. Sample: CD4+ or CD8+ T cells sorted from blood, taken in a trial of the OX40 agonist ivuxolimab.

In DNA form, the CDR3 reads TGTGCCAGCAGCTTGGATCAGGGGGTGGGCGAGCAGTACTTC. This codes for CASSLDQGVGEQYF. This rearrangement joins TRBV5-4 to TRBJ2-7; 7 bases are shared with TRBD1. After removal of 0 bases from V and 6 bases from J, the junction contained 6 bases not matched to a gene. The CDR3 covers 14 residues. Germline V lookup: CDR1 SGHNT, CDR2 YYREEE (reference sequence). Filled out from reference TRBV5-4 and TRBJ2-7, the complete variable domain reads ETGVTQSPTHLIKTRGQQVTLRCSSQSGHNTVSWYQQALGQGPQFIFQYYREEENGRGNFPPRFSGLQFPNYSSELNVNALELDDSALYLCASSLDQGVGEQYFGPGTRLTVT.